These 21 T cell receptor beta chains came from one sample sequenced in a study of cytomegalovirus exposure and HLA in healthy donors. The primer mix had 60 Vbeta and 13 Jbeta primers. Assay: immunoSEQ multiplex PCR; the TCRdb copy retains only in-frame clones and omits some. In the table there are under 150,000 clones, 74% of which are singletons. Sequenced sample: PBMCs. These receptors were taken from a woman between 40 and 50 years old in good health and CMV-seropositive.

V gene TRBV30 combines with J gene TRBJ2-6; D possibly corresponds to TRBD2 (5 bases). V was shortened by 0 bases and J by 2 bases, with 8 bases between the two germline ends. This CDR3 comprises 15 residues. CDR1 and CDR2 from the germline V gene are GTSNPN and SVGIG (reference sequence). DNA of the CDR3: TGTGCCTGGAGTGTGGGGAGACCTGGGGCCAACGTCCTGACTTTC. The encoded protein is CAWSVGRPGANVLTF.

The chain's CDR3 is CASTLRLAGGRHTSMNTEAFF. CDR3 coding DNA: TGCGCCAGCACCCTAAGGTTGGCAGGGGGCCGACACACGTCCATGAACACTGAAGCTTTCTTT. V usage is TRBV4-1 and J usage is TRBJ1-1; TRBD1 agrees at 8 bases. The germline CDR1 and CDR2 sequences are MGHRA and YSYEKL. The V gene end was trimmed by 7 bases and the J gene end by 0 bases; junction bases not matched to a gene: 25. The CDR3 totals 21 residues.

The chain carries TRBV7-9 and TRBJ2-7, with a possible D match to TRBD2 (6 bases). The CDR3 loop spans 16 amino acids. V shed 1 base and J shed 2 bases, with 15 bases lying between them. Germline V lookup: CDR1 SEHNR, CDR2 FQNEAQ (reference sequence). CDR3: CASSLELRDAPYEQYF. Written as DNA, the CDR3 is TGTGCCAGCAGCTTAGAGTTGCGGGACGCCCCCTACGAGCAGTACTTC.

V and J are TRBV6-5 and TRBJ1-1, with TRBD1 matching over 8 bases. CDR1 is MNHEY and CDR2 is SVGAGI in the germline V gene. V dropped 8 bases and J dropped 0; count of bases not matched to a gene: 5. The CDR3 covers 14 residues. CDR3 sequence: CASPRTGLNTEAFF. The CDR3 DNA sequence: TGTGCCAGCCCCAGGACAGGGCTGAACACTGAAGCTTTCTTT.

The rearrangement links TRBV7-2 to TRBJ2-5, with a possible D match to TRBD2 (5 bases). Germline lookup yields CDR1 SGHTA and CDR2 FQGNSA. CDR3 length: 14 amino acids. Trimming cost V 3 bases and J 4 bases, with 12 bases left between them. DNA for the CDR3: TGTGCCAGCAGCTTCGCGGGTAACGGAGAGACCCAGTACTTC. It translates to CASSFAGNGETQYF.

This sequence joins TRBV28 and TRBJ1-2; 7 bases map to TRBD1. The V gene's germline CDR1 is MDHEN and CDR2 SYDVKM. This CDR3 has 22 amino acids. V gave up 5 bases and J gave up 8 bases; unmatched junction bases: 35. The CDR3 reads CASSPRALGVGGQPLRSVGYTF. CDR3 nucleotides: TGTGCCAGCAGTCCACGCGCCTTGGGGGTGGGGGGACAGCCCCTCCGGTCGGTAGGCTACACCTTC.

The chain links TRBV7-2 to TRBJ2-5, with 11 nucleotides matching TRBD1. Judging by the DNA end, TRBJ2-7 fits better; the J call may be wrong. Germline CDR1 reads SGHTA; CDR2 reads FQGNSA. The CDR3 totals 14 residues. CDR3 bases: TGTGCCAGCAGCCCTCCGGACAGGGGGCGCGAGCAGTACTTC. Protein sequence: CASSPPDRGREQYF.

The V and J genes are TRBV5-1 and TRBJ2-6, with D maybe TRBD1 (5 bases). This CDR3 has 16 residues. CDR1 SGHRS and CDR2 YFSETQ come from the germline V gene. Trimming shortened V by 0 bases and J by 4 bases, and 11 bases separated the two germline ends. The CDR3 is CASSLGQGAGANVLTF. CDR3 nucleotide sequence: TGCGCCAGCAGCTTGGGGCAGGGCGCCGGGGCCAACGTCCTGACTTTC. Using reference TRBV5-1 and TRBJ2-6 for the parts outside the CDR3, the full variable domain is KAGVTQTPRYLIKTRGQQVTLSCSPISGHRSVSWYQQTPGQGLQFLFEYFSETQRNKGNFPGRFSGRQFSNSRSEMNVSTLELGDSALYLCASSLGQGAGANVLTFGAGSRLTVL.

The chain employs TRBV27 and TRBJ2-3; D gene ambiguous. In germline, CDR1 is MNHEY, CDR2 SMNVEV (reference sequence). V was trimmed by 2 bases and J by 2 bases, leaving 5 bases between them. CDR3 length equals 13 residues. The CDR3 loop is CASSLLLTDTQYF. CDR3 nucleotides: TGTGCCAGCAGTTTACTTCTCACAGATACGCAGTATTTT.

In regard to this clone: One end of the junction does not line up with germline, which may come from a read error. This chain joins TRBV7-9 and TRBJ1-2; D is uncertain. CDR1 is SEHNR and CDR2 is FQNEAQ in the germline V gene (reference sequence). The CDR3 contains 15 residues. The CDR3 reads CSSSFRPEGNYGYTF. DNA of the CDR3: TGTTCCAGCAGCTTTAGGCCGGAGGGCAACTATGGCTACACCTTC.

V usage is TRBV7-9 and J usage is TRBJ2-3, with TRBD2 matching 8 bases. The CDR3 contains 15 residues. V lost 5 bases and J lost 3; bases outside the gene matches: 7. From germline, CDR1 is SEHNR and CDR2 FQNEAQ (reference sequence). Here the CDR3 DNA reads TGTGCCAGCAGCACCACTAGCGGCCCGACAGATACGCAGTATTTT. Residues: CASSTTSGPTDTQYF.

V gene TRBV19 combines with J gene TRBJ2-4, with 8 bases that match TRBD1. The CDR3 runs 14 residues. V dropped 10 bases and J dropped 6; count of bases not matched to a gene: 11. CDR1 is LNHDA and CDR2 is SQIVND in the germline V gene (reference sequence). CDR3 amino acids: CATLPDRASNIQYF. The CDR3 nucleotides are TGTGCCACCTTGCCGGACAGGGCCTCAAACATTCAGTACTTC.

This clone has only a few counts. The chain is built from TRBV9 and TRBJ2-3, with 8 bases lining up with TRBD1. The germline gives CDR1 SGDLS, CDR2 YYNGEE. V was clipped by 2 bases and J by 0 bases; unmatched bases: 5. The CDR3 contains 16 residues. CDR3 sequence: CASSVYRGTSTDTQYF. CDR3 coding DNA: TGTGCCAGCAGCGTTTACAGGGGGACGAGCACAGATACGCAGTATTTT.

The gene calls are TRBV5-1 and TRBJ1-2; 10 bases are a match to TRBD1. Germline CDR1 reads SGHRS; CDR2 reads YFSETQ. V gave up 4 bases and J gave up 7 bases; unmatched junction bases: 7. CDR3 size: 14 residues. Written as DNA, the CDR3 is TGCGCCAGCAGCGCCGGGACAGGGGTAGGTGGCTACACCTTC. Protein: CASSAGTGVGGYTF.

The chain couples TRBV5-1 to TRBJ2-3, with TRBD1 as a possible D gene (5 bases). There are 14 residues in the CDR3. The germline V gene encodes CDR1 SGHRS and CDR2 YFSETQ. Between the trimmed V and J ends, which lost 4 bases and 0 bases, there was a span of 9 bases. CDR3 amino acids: CASSPDRSTDTQYF. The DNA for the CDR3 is TGCGCCAGCAGCCCCGACAGAAGCACAGATACGCAGTATTTT.

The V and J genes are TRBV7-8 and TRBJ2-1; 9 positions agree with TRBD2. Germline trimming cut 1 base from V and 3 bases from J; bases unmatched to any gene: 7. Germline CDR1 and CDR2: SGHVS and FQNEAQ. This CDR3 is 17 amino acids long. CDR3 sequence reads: CASSLVGSSGIYNEQFF. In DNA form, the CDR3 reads TGTGCCAGCAGCTTAGTTGGCTCTAGCGGGATCTACAATGAGCAGTTCTTC.

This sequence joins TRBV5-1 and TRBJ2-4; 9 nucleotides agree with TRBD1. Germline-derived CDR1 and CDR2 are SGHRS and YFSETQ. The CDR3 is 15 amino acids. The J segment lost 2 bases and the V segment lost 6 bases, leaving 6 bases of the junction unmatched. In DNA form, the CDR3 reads TGCGCCAGCACGAAAACAGGGGGCACCAAAAACATTCAGTACTTC. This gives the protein CASTKTGGTKNIQYF.

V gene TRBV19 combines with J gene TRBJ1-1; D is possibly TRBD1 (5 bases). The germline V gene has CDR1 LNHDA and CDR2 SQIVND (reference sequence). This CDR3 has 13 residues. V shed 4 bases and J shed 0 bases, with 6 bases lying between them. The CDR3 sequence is CASSKGLNTEAFF. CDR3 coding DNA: TGTGCCAGTAGTAAGGGGTTGAACACTGAAGCTTTCTTT. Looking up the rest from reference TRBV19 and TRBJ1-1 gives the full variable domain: DGGITQSPKYLFRKEGQNVTLSCEQNLNHDAMYWYRQDPGQGLRLIYYSQIVNDFQKGDIAEGYSVSREKKESFPLTVTSAQKNPTAFYLCASSKGLNTEAFFGQGTRLTVV.

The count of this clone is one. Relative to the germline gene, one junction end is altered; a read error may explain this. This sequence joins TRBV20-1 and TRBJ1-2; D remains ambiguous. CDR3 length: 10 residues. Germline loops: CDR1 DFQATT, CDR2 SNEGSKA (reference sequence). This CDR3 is CSATLNGFAF. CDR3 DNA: TGCAGTGCTACCCTTAACGGTTTCGCCTTC.

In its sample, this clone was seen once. Here the CDR3 reads CATRTSGLAGARGETQYF. CDR3 DNA: TGTGCCACCCGGACCTCGGGACTAGCGGGGGCCAGGGGAGAGACCCAGTACTTC. The rearrangement uses TRBV11-3 and TRBJ2-5; 14 bases match TRBD2. The CDR3 runs to 18 residues. Germline CDR1 SGHNT, CDR2 YENEEA. The V segment lost 10 bases and the J segment 4 bases; nucleotides outside the gene matches: 17.

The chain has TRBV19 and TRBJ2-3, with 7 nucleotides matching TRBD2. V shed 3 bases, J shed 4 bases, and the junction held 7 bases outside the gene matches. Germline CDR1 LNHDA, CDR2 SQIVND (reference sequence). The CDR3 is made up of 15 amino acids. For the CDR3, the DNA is TGTGCCAGTAGTATGAGAGGACTAGATTCAGATACGCAGTATTTT. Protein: CASSMRGLDSDTQYF.